The 11 T cell receptor beta chains below come from one sample, sequenced in a study of shared T cell receptors in the human thymus. Profiled with immunoSEQ multiplex PCR; TCRdb holds only in-frame clones, not every one. This sample has hundreds of thousands of clones, with 80% to 90% found just once. The same sample was also studied in work on human thymus T cells.

Sequencing was performed on thymocytes. These TCRs come from a boy in the first two years of life with a congenital heart defect.

J is TRBJ1-1 and V is TRBV10-3; TRBD1 aligns across 7 bases. With 1 base clipped from V and 6 bases from J, the junction kept 14 bases outside the gene matches. The V gene's germline CDR1 is ENHRY and CDR2 SYGVKD. The CDR3 sequence is 17 residues long. DNA for the CDR3: TGTGCCATCAGTGAGTACCCGATCTCGACAGGGTGGGCTGAAGCTTTCTTT. It yields the protein CAISEYPISTGWAEAFF.

This chain links TRBV4-3 with TRBJ1-6; 8 nucleotides line up with TRBD1. From germline, CDR1 is LGHNA and CDR2 YSLEER. The CDR3 length is 17 residues. Germline trimming cut 0 bases from V and 3 bases from J; bases unmatched to any gene: 4. DNA of the CDR3: TGCGCCAGCAGCCAAGACCGACAGGGGAACTATAATTCACCCCTCCACTTT. The encoded protein is CASSQDRQGNYNSPLHF.

The rearrangement links TRBV5-1 to TRBJ1-1; D not resolved. The germline V and J ends were trimmed by 5 bases and 3 bases, with 11 bases remaining between them. Per the germline V gene, CDR1 is SGHRS and CDR2 is YFSETQ. The CDR3 length is 13 residues. This chain's CDR3 is CASRPLRDTEAFF. CDR3 in DNA: TGCGCCAGCAGACCCCTGCGGGACACTGAAGCTTTCTTT.

V and J are TRBV7-6 and TRBJ2-3, with TRBD2 matching 11 bases. The CDR3 totals 17 residues. Trimming at V came to 3 bases and at J to 3 bases, leaving 8 bases not matched to a gene. Germline CDR1 and CDR2: SGHVS and FNYEAQ. CDR3 amino acids: CASSFPLSGRGTDTQYF. The CDR3 coding sequence is TGTGCCAGCAGCTTCCCCCTTAGCGGGAGGGGGACAGATACGCAGTATTTT.

There are a few counts of this clone. The chain uses TRBV5-6 and TRBJ2-5, with D possibly matching TRBD2 (7 bases). CDR1 is SGHDT, CDR2 YYEEEE, per germline. Trimming shortened V by 4 bases and J by 2 bases, and 21 bases separated the two germline ends. This CDR3 comprises 17 residues. The CDR3 DNA reads as TGTGCCAGCAGCCCGAAGAGGGGGGGTGAGCATCAAGAGACCCAGTACTTC. Protein: CASSPKRGGEHQETQYF.

V gene TRBV4-2 combines with J gene TRBJ1-1, with D tentatively TRBD1 (5 bases). V lost 4 bases and J lost 0, with 18 bases in between. The CDR3 covers 17 residues. Germline CDR1 reads LGHNA; CDR2 reads YNFKEQ. CDR3 in amino acids: CASSLEPGLGMNTEAFF. CDR3 coding DNA: TGTGCCAGCAGCCTCGAACCGGGACTAGGGATGAACACTGAAGCTTTCTTT.

The rearrangement uses TRBV5-1 and TRBJ2-5, with 7 bases matching TRBD2. Germline values: CDR1 SGHRS, CDR2 YFSETQ. V was clipped by 1 base and J by 3 bases; unmatched bases: 15. This CDR3 is built from 18 residues. CDR3 nucleotide sequence: TGCGCCAGCAGCTTGATATATGGTCGAGCGGGAATAGAAGAGACCCAGTACTTC. It specifies CASSLIYGRAGIEETQYF.

The rearrangement links TRBV9 to TRBJ2-7, with D perhaps TRBD2 (5 bases). The CDR3 loop spans 14 amino acids. Germline V gene data show CDR1 as SGDLS and CDR2 as YYNGEE. V lost 0 bases and J 0 bases, leaving 7 bases between the germline ends. CDR3 loop: CASSVERVSYEQYF. DNA for the CDR3: TGTGCCAGCAGCGTAGAGAGGGTCTCCTACGAGCAGTACTTC.

The chain uses TRBV4-1 and TRBJ2-5, with D perhaps TRBD1 (5 bases). The ends were cut back, 0 bases at V and 2 bases at J, with 19 bases in the middle. Germline V gene data show CDR1 as MGHRA and CDR2 as YSYEKL. The CDR3 extends over 18 amino acids. The CDR3 reads CASSQDKPVGELQETQYF. The CDR3 region has the DNA TGCGCCAGCAGCCAAGATAAGCCGGTAGGGGAACTACAAGAGACCCAGTACTTC.

The V gene is TRBV13, the J gene TRBJ1-4, with D possibly TRBD1 on 5 matching bases. The germline V gene has CDR1 PRHDT and CDR2 FYEKMQ (reference sequence). The CDR3 length is 15 residues. V was cut by 5 bases and J by 5 bases, with 15 bases left in between. The CDR3 loop reads CASSPPDRINEKLFF. The DNA for the CDR3 is TGTGCCAGCAGCCCCCCCGACAGAATAAATGAAAAACTGTTTTTT.

Details on this clone: A read error may account for a junction end that differs from germline. The chain employs TRBV5-1 and TRBJ1-2; D not resolved. The CDR3 length is 14 residues. CDR1 and CDR2 from the germline V gene are SGHRS and YFSETQ. CDR3 DNA sequence: TGCGCCAGCACCTTGGAGCTTCCAGGCTATGGCTACACCTTC. Protein sequence: CASTLELPGYGYTF.